This TCR beta chain derives from a study of beta chain features in type 1 diabetes. General study points: Naive, central memory and regulatory TCRB repertoires appeared more similar among patients than healthy donors. A moderate, significant TCRB CDR3 shortening appeared in type 1 diabetes across four CD4+ subsets.

As regards this clone: Its antigen is currently unknown.

It was via CD45RO/CCR7/CD25/CD127/CD95/CD27 that CD4+ naive, central memory, regulatory and stem cell-like memory cells were sorted. Sorting produced populations that all topped 95% purity. V gave up 0 bases and J gave up 2 bases, with 12 bases separating them. CDR3 length: 15 amino acids. Germline values: CDR1 SGHNT, CDR2 YYREEE (reference sequence). The entirety of the isolated RNA underwent reverse transcription, so expressed TCRB transcripts were sequenced. Approximately 3.4 million reads, on average, came from each naive, central memory and regulatory T cell sample. Sequenced by immunoSEQ multiplex PCR; TCRdb stores in-frame clones only, minus some. The repertoire includes approximately 250,000 clones, approximately 11% of them detected once, and around 0.017% sits in the top ten.

Sequenced material: naive CD4+ T cells from blood. The V and J genes are TRBV5-4 and TRBJ2-7, with D perhaps TRBD1 (5 bases). The sequence came from a man aged 25 to 40 with type 1 diabetes. CDR3: CASSLGSDSTYEQYF. In DNA form, the CDR3 reads TGTGCCAGCAGCTTGGGATCAGACAGTACCTACGAGCAGTACTTC. The whole variable domain, remainder taken from reference TRBV5-4 and TRBJ2-7, is ETGVTQSPTHLIKTRGQQVTLRCSSQSGHNTVSWYQQALGQGPQFIFQYYREEENGRGNFPPRFSGLQFPNYSSELNVNALELDDSALYLCASSLGSDSTYEQYFGPGTRLTVT.